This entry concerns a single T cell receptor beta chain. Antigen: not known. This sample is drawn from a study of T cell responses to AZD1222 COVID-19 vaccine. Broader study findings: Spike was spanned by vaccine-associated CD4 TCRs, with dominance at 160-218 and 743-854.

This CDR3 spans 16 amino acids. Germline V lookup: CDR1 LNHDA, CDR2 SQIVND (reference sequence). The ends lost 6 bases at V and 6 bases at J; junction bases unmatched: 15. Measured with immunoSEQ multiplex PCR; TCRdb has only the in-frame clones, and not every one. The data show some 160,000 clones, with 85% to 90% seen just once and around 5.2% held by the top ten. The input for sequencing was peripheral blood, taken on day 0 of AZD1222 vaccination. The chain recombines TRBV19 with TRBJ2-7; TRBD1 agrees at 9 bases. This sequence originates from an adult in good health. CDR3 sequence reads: CASRTPSGTGNTEQYF. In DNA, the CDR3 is TGTGCCAGTAGGACCCCGTCCGGGACAGGGAACACCGAGCAGTACTTC.